Sequencing of this T cell receptor beta chain was carried out in a study of T cells in Graves' hyperthyroidism and ophthalmopathy. Germline V lookup: CDR1 SQVTM, CDR2 ANQGSEA. The CDR3 runs to 14 residues. Trimming cost V 8 bases and J 3 bases; bases outside gene matches: 11. Graves' hyperthyroidism without ophthalmopathy progression within 18 months was termed stable. Exclusion criteria comprised uncontrolled infection, other autoimmune disease, pregnancy or lactation. Thyroid ultrasound, orbital computed tomography, clinical symptoms, and serum thyroxine and TRAb underpinned diagnoses. General observations from the study: In blood, most of the thyroid clonotypes expanded above 0.001 were also present.

A remark on this clonotype: The antigen remains unidentified.

Amplification of TCR beta CDR3 regions used RNA as the template. HTBI primers were the set used in a first-round RT-PCR of the TCR CDR3. Using its own MiXCR run on the multiplex PCR reads, TCRdb lists one record per CDR3 protein. The table shows a few hundred thousand distinct CDR3 sequences, with around 45% occurring only once. The chain carries TRBV29-1 and TRBJ2-7, with TRBD1 matching 9 bases. The sequence came from a woman younger than 30 with Graves' hyperthyroidism. The material sequenced was peripheral blood or thyroid tissue (not recorded which). The chain's CDR3 is CSSYGTGLVYEQYF. The CDR3 DNA sequence: TGCAGCAGTTACGGGACAGGGTTAGTCTACGAGCAGTACTTC.